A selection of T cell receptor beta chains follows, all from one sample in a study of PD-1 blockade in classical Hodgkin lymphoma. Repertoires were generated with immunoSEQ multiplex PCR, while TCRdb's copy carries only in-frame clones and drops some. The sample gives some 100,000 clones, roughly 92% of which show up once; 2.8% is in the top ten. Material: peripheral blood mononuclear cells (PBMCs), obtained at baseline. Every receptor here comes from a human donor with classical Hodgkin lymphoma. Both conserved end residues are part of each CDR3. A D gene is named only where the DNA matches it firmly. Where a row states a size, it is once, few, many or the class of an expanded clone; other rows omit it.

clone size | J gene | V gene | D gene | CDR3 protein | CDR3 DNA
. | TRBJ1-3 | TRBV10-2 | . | CASSESGGSGNTIYF | TGCGCCAGTTCCGAGTCGGGCGGGTCTGGAAACACCATATATTTT
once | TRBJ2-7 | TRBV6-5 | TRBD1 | CASSYGAEQGADEQYF | TGTGCCAGCAGTTACGGGGCCGAACAGGGGGCGGACGAGCAGTACTTC
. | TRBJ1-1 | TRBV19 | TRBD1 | CASRWGQGGTEAFF | TGTGCCAGTAGATGGGGACAGGGAGGGACTGAAGCTTTCTTT
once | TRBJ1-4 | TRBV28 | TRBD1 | CASSLSGQGLFF | TGTGCCAGCAGTTTATCCGGACAGGGTCTGTTTTTT
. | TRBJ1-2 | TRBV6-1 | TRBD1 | CASSKGAGYGYTF | TGTGCCAGCAGCAAGGGGGCAGGCTATGGCTACACCTTC
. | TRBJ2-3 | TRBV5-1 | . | CASSLVIPSGTDTQYF | TGCGCCAGCAGCTTGGTAATTCCTAGCGGCACAGATACGCAGTATTTT
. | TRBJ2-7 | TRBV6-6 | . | CASSQIGTITTYEQYF | TGTGCCAGCAGTCAAATAGGGACCATCACTACGTACGAGCAGTACTTC
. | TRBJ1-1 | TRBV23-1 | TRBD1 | CASAADREPPIINLEGVCTEAFF | TGCGCCAGCGCAGCCGACAGGGAGCCCCCAATTATTAACCTTGAAGGGGTGTGCACTGAAGCTTTCTTT
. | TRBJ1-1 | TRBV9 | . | CASSQGRDTEAFF | TGTGCCAGCAGCCAGGGCAGGGACACTGAAGCTTTCTTT
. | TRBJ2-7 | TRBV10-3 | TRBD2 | CASSTHGLAGPEQYF | TGTGCCAGCAGCACCCACGGACTAGCGGGCCCCGAGCAGTACTTC
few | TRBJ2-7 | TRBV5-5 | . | CASSLEADYEQYF | TGTGCCAGCAGCTTGGAGGCGGACTACGAGCAGTACTTC
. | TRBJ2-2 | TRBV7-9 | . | CASSFARGSEELFF | TGTGCCAGCAGCTTTGCCCGGGGATCCGAGGAGCTGTTTTTT
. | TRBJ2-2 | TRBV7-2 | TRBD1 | CASSLLGGAGTGELFF | TGTGCCAGCAGCTTATTAGGGGGCGCAGGCACCGGGGAGCTGTTTTTT
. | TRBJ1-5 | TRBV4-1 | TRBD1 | CASNEIPGQTTQPQHF | TGCGCCAGCAACGAAATACCGGGACAGACTACTCAGCCCCAGCATTTT
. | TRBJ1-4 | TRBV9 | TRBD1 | CASSTGQATNEKLFF | TGTGCCAGCAGCACCGGACAGGCAACTAATGAAAAACTGTTTTTT
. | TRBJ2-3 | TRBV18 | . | CASSQLSDTQYF | TGTGCCAGCTCACAACTGTCAGATACGCAGTATTTT
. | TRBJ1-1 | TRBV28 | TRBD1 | CASRPQGAGTEAFF | TGTGCCAGCAGGCCCCAGGGGGCGGGTACTGAAGCTTTCTTT
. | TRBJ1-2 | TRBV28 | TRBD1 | CASSLGPGGVDGYTF | TGTGCCAGCAGTTTAGGTCCAGGGGGCGTGGATGGCTACACCTTC
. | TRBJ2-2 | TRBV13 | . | CASTGFHTGELFF | TGTGCCAGCACAGGGTTCCACACCGGGGAGCTGTTTTTT
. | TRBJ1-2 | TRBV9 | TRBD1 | CASSVETGTAVYGYTF | TGTGCCAGCAGCGTGGAGACCGGGACAGCGGTTTATGGCTACACCTTC
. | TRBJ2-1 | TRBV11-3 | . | CASSRTAIDEQFF | TGTGCCAGCAGCCGGACAGCGATTGATGAGCAGTTCTTC
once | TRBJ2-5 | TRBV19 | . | CASSIVSDGETQYF | TGTGCCAGTAGTATTGTGTCGGACGGAGAGACCCAGTACTTC